This TCR beta chain is drawn from a study of cytomegalovirus exposure and HLA in healthy donors (dated by TCRdb to 2017 to 2019). About the investigation overall: An earlier analysis of 587 of the donors reported 250 to 350 Gb of sequence data and 117 million unique TCR beta sequences from 150 million to 200 million T cells. Around 300 gigabases of sequencing data and approximately 84 million unique TCR sequences were included in an early release covering about 600 HLA-typed donors. The genetic ancestry cluster associated with self-reported Caucasian donors included 81% of the approximately 400 genotyped donors. The aim of the study was to test whether cataloging public T cell receptors could identify signatures of past pathogen exposure. Using immunosequencing, the study profiled T cell repertoires from about 620 subjects and related those repertoires to cytomegalovirus serostatus. A separate validation cohort of roughly 130 different subjects was used in addition to the 666-subject first cohort. To predict cytomegalovirus infection status, the study combined high-throughput TCR immunosequencing, statistical association of individual TCRs with disease status, and machine learning. In a later analysis, previously published TCR beta repertoires from fewer than 750 donors were re-analyzed and high-resolution HLA genotyping was added so that TCR occurrence patterns could be studied. In the later analysis, no new phenotypic data were used to find candidate immune exposures; instead, reliance was placed on TCR beta sequences and their occurrence across donors. An earlier analysis of about 600 of the donors used high-throughput TCR beta sequencing to judge whether each TCR beta V gene segment behaved as functional or pseudogenic. Donor age, sex, ethnicity and CMV serostatus were compiled alongside the repertoire data. A later genetic analysis took genome-wide SNP genotypes for about 55% of the 666 donors and used that subset as a discovery cohort. All discovery cohort repertoires had been generated on a single sequencing platform. Class I and class II HLA loci were covered by the typing at four-digit resolution. The number of donors typed differed by locus, with roughly 629-640 for A, B, C, DRB1 and DQB1, over 500 for DQA1, some 570 for DPA1, and 400 to 490 for DPB1. About 5 DR-DQ haplotypes were handled as single units for association and clustering, since linkage in the cohort was strong. Across about 370 genotyped donors of the cohort, an average of 235,054 unique TCR beta nucleotide sequences per donor were sequenced, and roughly a sixth of those sequences were non-productive.

The cohort was made up of 666 healthy bone marrow donors. At the time of sampling, all cohort members were nominally healthy, though unrecorded immune exposures were likely present. The donor was CMV seropositive and belonged to the group of more than 250 seropositive cohort members. A peripheral blood sample was provided by each donor, and peripheral blood mononuclear cells were used for TCR beta sequencing. Genomic DNA was extracted from the blood cell samples with the Qiagen DNeasy Blood Extraction Kit. Summary of the overall study and its limitations: At a false discovery rate of 0.05, a later analysis linked some 18,000 TCR beta sequences to specific HLA alleles. A later analysis found that most CMV-associated TCR beta chains appeared HLA-restricted, with HLA associations seemingly driven largely by CMV exposure. The study listed 150 to 200 TCR beta chains as associated with cytomegalovirus. A cluster of highly shared sequence variants was judged likely to represent a technical artifact of the sequencing pipeline. According to a later analysis, parvovirus B19, influenza, CMV and Epstein-Barr virus appeared linked to several top co-occurrence clusters. In an earlier analysis of fewer than 700 of the donors, most TCR beta V segments appeared in productive rearrangements about 87% or about 30% of the time, broadly matching IMGT annotations. Only TCR beta chains were sequenced in this cohort, and the absence of alpha or paired-chain data limited detectable features. HLA typing was unavailable for some donors at each locus, so association tests used only the typed subset. Because counts were too low, seventeen rarely observed V segments, including chromosome 9 orphons, were excluded from the earlier analysis of some 590 of the donors. In a later analysis, the rate of TCR association differed among HLA loci, with DRB1 alleles having the most associated TCRs and HLA-C alleles having the fewest. Some IMGT-functional V segments, including TRBV6-2 and TRBV6-3, could not be told apart with the 87-base-pair reads, so those segments were excluded. The authors suggested that the approach could potentially be extended to other disease states and immunological phenotypes. Strong co-occurrence of HLA alleles, especially DR and DQ, made assigning TCR associations to individual alleles difficult. Correlated functional status among segregating V segments might be attributable to linkage disequilibrium, but an unknown experimental factor could not be ruled out. Cytomegalovirus status was reported to be diagnosed by the classifier with high specificity and sensitivity in both the original and validation cohorts. In a later genetic analysis, fewer N-insertions in productive TCRs were reported among donors in an Asian-associated ancestry cluster than the 666-donor mean. A further reported finding was that TCR beta sequences accurately predicted the HLA-A and HLA-B alleles for most subjects in the first cohort. V-gene and J-gene trimming of TCR beta chains was associated with a missense DCLRE1C variant in a later genetic analysis, and the association was replicated in an independent cohort. In vitro tests confirmed that a few of the cytomegalovirus-associated TCR beta chains recognize cytomegalovirus antigens. The presence/absence analyses assumed that sequencing depth was roughly uniform across donors, and that assumption may not be true. A later analysis found that HLA-associated TCR beta chains were more clonally expanded and had lower generation probabilities than equally common non-associated chains. Immune exposure information for the cohort was limited to CMV serostatus. Most TCR sequences were seen in very few donors, while some public TCRs were found in many individuals.

Germline trimming: 7 bases from V, 4 bases from J; junction bases outside gene matches: 15. CDR1 SGHDT and CDR2 YYEEEE were looked up in the germline V gene. The CDR3 holds 17 amino acids from the cysteine to the phenylalanine. Of the read, only the CDR3 DNA is kept; its 51 bases are in frame from base 1. To prepare the library, the immunoSEQ multiplex PCR assay was applied. For the multiplex PCR, a mixture combining 60 forward primers for TCR Vbeta segments and 13 reverse primers for TCR Jbeta segments was used. A multiplex PCR assay on genomic DNA amplified the CDR3 region of rearranged TCR beta genes. The amplified TCR beta libraries were sequenced on the Illumina HiSeq System as 87-base-pair reads. The paper's data handling went like this. In a later analysis, tens of millions of unique TCR beta chains were counted across the 690 or so repertoires, and around 11 million of these chains were shared by at least two donors. Raw reads were error-corrected and collapsed into unique sequences with a nearest-neighbor algorithm that merged closely related sequences to remove PCR and sequencing errors. CDR3 sequences were aligned to IMGT reference sequences to assign V, D and J gene segments. Each retained sequence needed at least a six-nucleotide match to both a V gene segment and a J gene segment. Rearrangements were classified as productive when the CDR3 lacked stop codons and remained in frame with V and J, and all other rearrangements were classified as non-productive. Following IMGT convention, CDR3 was defined as the stretch from the second conserved V-encoded cysteine up to the conserved J-encoded phenylalanine. Sequences without an unambiguous match to a single V gene segment were excluded from the earlier analysis of about 600 of the donors. An earlier analysis of around 600 of the donors classified V segments as functional when productive rearrangements were above 56.7% and as segregating when the standard deviation between donors was above 5%. To diagnose cytomegalovirus status from the catalog of TCR beta chain sequences, a statistical classification framework was built. A later analysis assigned V and J genes by comparing TCR nucleotide sequences with IMGT/GENE-DB human TR gene sequences. Using the TCRdist pipeline, a later analysis assigned CDR3 sequences along with most-parsimonious VDJ recombination scenarios. In a later analysis, each TCR beta chain was defined by its CDR3 amino acid sequence together with its V-gene family, and reads lacking a unique V-gene family were excluded. A later analysis removed 500 to 600 highly shared, low-generation-probability nucleotide sequences to deal with suspected cross-contamination and a sequencing artifact. A later analysis calculated a clonal expansion index for each public chain from normalized within-repertoire ranks of inferred template counts. In a later analysis, generation probabilities were computed with a VDJ recombination model fitted to out-of-frame rearrangements, and the resulting probabilities were checked against IGoR. In a later analysis, hypergeometric tests were used to score TCR-TCR, TCR-HLA and TCR-CMV co-occurrence, with a repertoire-size bias correction applied to TCR pairs. To estimate false discovery rates, a later analysis permuted the HLA or CMV assignments 20 times. In a later analysis, co-occurring TCRs were grouped using DBSCAN, with TCRdist sequence similarity added in when clustering inside HLA-allele-positive subsets. Repertoires with fewer than 30,000 or more than 120,000 public chains, plus five repertoires with anomalous nucleotide sharing, were excluded from co-occurrence clustering. TCRdb mirrors the immuneACCESS table, restricted to in-frame sequences. Some clones are absent from its copies; in checked studies, under half trace to an unresolved V gene, and the reason for the others is unknown. V and J calls and clone size follow that table, whereas D and trimming were derived from the DNA. The sample yields around 120,000 clones; around 80% were counted once. The ten largest clones represent more than 7% of the sample.

Comments on this clone: Its antigen is still unknown. No base qualities exist here, and no much larger clone lies one base off it.

The sample was PBMCs. The TCR was taken from a female donor in good health and CMV-seropositive. This chain joins TRBV5-6 to TRBJ2-5; TRBD2 fits 11 bases in the junction. CDR3 loop: CASGGETSGGFRETQYF. In nucleotides, the sequence is TGTGCCAGCGGAGGGGAAACTAGCGGGGGATTCAGAGAGACCCAGTACTTC.